The T cell receptor beta chain described here comes from a study of blood T cell repertoires in COVID-19. Study information: The origin of the acute and convalescent COVID-19 samples was the United States, Italy and Spain. T cells, B-cell-depleted T cells, or PBMCs supplied cDNA or gDNA.

Germline V gene data show CDR1 as SGHVS and CDR2 as FQNEAQ. The CDR3 sequence is 15 residues long. Trimming cost V 4 bases and J 6 bases; bases outside gene matches: 8. Under the authors' procedure: Amplified reference gene primers provided the basis for estimating nucleated cell counts. TCRdb's copy holds only in-frame clones and misses some; the assay was immunoSEQ multiplex PCR. Clone size and the V and J calls come from that table; the DNA yielded D and trimming. The sample consists of about 98,000 clones, approximately 86% of them appearing once. The material sequenced was peripheral blood. This chain joins TRBV7-8 and TRBJ2-5; 10 bases match TRBD2. This TCR came from a man aged 50-59 years with active or convalescent COVID-19. The CDR3 DNA is TGTGCCAGCAGCTCACGCGGACTAGCGGAAAAGACCCAGTACTTC. It encodes CASSSRGLAEKTQYF.